The 27 T cell receptor beta chains presented below share a single source sample, sequenced in a study of PD-1 blockade in classical Hodgkin lymphoma. Time point indicated: cycle 4 day 1 (C4D1), after less than 7 weeks of nivolumab. No patient escaped relapse after autologous stem cell transplantation, and brentuximab vedotin exposure varied. The protocol was immunoSEQ multiplex PCR, while the TCRdb copy is restricted to in-frame clones and leaves out a portion. The sample has almost 95,000 clones, approximately 86% seen once. Sequences were derived from peripheral blood mononuclear cells (PBMCs), sampled before the fourth cycle of nivolumab. The source of these receptors is a human donor with classical Hodgkin lymphoma.

V gene TRBV10-3 combines with J gene TRBJ1-4; 8 nucleotides agree with TRBD1. The V gene end was trimmed by 6 bases and the J gene end by 4 bases; junction bases not matched to a gene: 4. CDR3 length equals 14 residues. Germline V gene lookup returns CDR1 ENHRY and CDR2 SYGVKD. In DNA, the CDR3 is TGTGCCATCAGGGAAGGACAGGGTAATGAAAAACTGTTTTTT. Encoded protein: CAIREGQGNEKLFF.

In its sample, this clone was seen once. The rearrangement uses TRBV7-9 and TRBJ2-7; 7 bases match TRBD1. Trimming cost V 4 bases and J 4 bases; bases outside gene matches: 10. There are 15 residues in the CDR3. Germline V CDR1 and CDR2: SEHNR, FQNEAQ (reference sequence). The CDR3 reads CASSSPLGQVYEQYF. The CDR3 DNA follows: TGTGCCAGCAGCTCCCCGCTCGGACAGGTTTACGAGCAGTACTTC. Supplemented by reference TRBV7-9 and TRBJ2-7, the full variable domain reads DTGVSQNPRHKITKRGQNVTFRCDPISEHNRLYWYRQTLGQGPEFLTYFQNEAQLEKSRLLSDRFSAERPKGSFSTLEIQRTEQGDSAMYLCASSSPLGQVYEQYFGPGTRLTVT.

This clone was seen a handful of times. The J gene is TRBJ2-7, the V gene TRBV7-2; D is unclear. Trimming cost V 7 bases and J 2 bases, with 12 bases left between them. This CDR3 contains 13 residues. CDR1 and CDR2 (germline): SGHTA, FQGNSA. The CDR3, as DNA: TGTGCCAGCACCGTCAGTTTGGCCTACGAGCAGTACTTC. It encodes CASTVSLAYEQYF. The entire variable domain, with the rest obtained from reference TRBV7-2 and TRBJ2-7, is as follows: GAGVSQSPSNKVTEKGKDVELRCDPISGHTALYWYRQSLGQGLEFLIYFQGNSAPDKSGLPSDRFSAERTGGSVSTLTIQRTQQEDSAVYLCASTVSLAYEQYFGPGTRLTVT.

The chain recombines TRBV5-8 with TRBJ2-7; D gene ambiguous. The germline V and J ends were trimmed by 4 bases and 5 bases, with 22 bases remaining between them. The germline V gene has CDR1 SGHTS and CDR2 YDEGEE. The CDR3 extends over 16 amino acids. CDR3 region: CASSPPVGVRRDEQYF. The CDR3 DNA follows: TGTGCCAGCAGCCCCCCCGTCGGCGTAAGGCGTGACGAGCAGTACTTC.

The chain is built from TRBV30 and TRBJ2-5; D gene uncertain. The V end was cut by 2 bases, the J end by 5 bases, with 12 bases between. Germline V lookup: CDR1 GTSNPN, CDR2 SVGIG (reference sequence). There are 13 residues in the CDR3. The CDR3 region has the DNA TGTGCCTGGAGTCTAAGGGTAGTCGAGACCCAGTACTTC. This codes for CAWSLRVVETQYF.

The chain links TRBV5-1 to TRBJ1-2; TRBD1 is a possible D gene (6 bases). CDR1 is SGHRS, CDR2 YFSETQ, per germline. The CDR3 loop spans 14 amino acids. V was cut by 5 bases and J by 6 bases, with 17 bases left in between. CDR3 sequence reads: CASRQTQGSDGYTF. The DNA of the CDR3 is TGCGCCAGCAGACAAACACAGGGATCGGATGGCTACACCTTC. Together with reference TRBV5-1 and TRBJ1-2, the CDR3 gives the full variable domain: KAGVTQTPRYLIKTRGQQVTLSCSPISGHRSVSWYQQTPGQGLQFLFEYFSETQRNKGNFPGRFSGRQFSNSRSEMNVSTLELGDSALYLCASRQTQGSDGYTFGSGTRLTVV.

The rearrangement joins TRBV2 to TRBJ1-2; tentatively, D is TRBD1 (6 bases). Deletions cut 1 base from V and 5 bases from J, with 8 bases between. CDR3 size: 13 residues. Germline assignment: CDR1 SNHLY and CDR2 FYNNEI. DNA of the CDR3: TGTGCCAGCAGTGAAGATCAGGGGTATGGCTACACCTTC. Translation gives CASSEDQGYGYTF.

The chain joins TRBV7-2 to TRBJ1-2; 7 bases match TRBD1. CDR1 is SGHTA, CDR2 FQGNSA, per germline. V was pared by 3 bases and J by 11 bases, with 9 bases of the junction left unmatched. This CDR3 has 13 amino acids. In DNA, the CDR3 is TGTGCCAGCAGCTTGAGCGCAGGGGGTCGGTACACCTTC. It codes for CASSLSAGGRYTF.

V and J are TRBV10-3 and TRBJ2-7, with D perhaps given as TRBD1 or TRBD2 (5 bases each). Germline-derived CDR1 and CDR2 are ENHRY and SYGVKD. The CDR3 totals 14 residues. The V end was cut by 2 bases, the J end by 2 bases, with 10 bases between. In DNA, the CDR3 is TGTGCCATCAGTGAGGTGGGACCCCCCTACGAGCAGTACTTC. Its translation: CAISEVGPPYEQYF.

A single count supports this clone. The rearrangement joins TRBV5-6 to TRBJ2-7; D not certain. The CDR3 runs to 13 residues. CDR1 SGHDT and CDR2 YYEEEE come from the germline V gene. V was clipped by 4 bases and J by 2 bases, with 10 bases between them. DNA of the CDR3: TGTGCCAGCAGCCTTAGGGCCACCTACGAGCAGTACTTC. Amino acid sequence: CASSLRATYEQYF.

The chain employs TRBV19 and TRBJ1-5; D not certain. Germline assignment: CDR1 LNHDA and CDR2 SQIVND (reference sequence). V was shortened by 3 bases and J by 5 bases, with 11 bases between the two germline ends. This CDR3 has 14 residues. In nucleotides, the CDR3 is TGTGCCAGTAGTATCGGGGAGTTGTATCAGCCCCAGCATTTT. This codes for CASSIGELYQPQHF.

The gene calls are TRBV7-9 and TRBJ2-3; D tentatively reads TRBD1 or TRBD2 (6 bases each). V was clipped by 4 bases and J by 3 bases, with 14 bases between them. The CDR3 is made up of 15 amino acids. Per germline, CDR1 SEHNR and CDR2 FQNEAQ (reference sequence). This chain's CDR3 is CASSSEGGNTDTQYF. The CDR3 region has the DNA TGTGCCAGCAGCTCCGAGGGGGGTAATACAGATACGCAGTATTTT.

The chain carries TRBV9 and TRBJ2-3, with 13 nucleotides matching TRBD2. The J segment lost 6 bases and the V segment lost 3 bases, leaving 4 bases of the junction unmatched. Germline V gene lookup returns CDR1 SGDLS and CDR2 YYNGEE. The CDR3 contains 15 residues. CDR3 protein: CASSGGLAGVDTQYF. The CDR3, as DNA: TGTGCCAGCAGCGGAGGACTAGCGGGAGTTGATACGCAGTATTTT.

The chain carries TRBV6-1 and TRBJ2-2, with D perhaps assigned TRBD1 or TRBD2 (6 bases each). V shed 1 base and J shed 3 bases, with 9 bases lying between them. Germline V lookup: CDR1 MNHNS, CDR2 SASEGT. This CDR3 spans 15 amino acids. Here the CDR3 reads CASSEVGGHTGELFF. CDR3 nucleotides: TGTGCCAGCAGTGAAGTTGGGGGGCACACCGGGGAGCTGTTTTTT.

The chain is built from TRBV21-1 and TRBJ2-7; the table calls TRBD1, which could not be checked here. TRBV21-1 is a known pseudogene. The CDR3 runs 13 residues. This CDR3 reads CAKRTGPSYEQYF. Written as DNA, the CDR3 is TGTGCCAAGAGGACAGGACCCTCCTACGAGCAGTACTTC.

V and J are TRBV5-6 and TRBJ2-1; D not certain. Germline V lookup: CDR1 SGHDT, CDR2 YYEEEE. V shed 4 bases and J shed 7 bases, with 12 bases lying between them. This CDR3 has 13 residues. Here the CDR3 reads CASSRVGFNEQFF. CDR3 nucleotides: TGTGCCAGCAGCCGAGTCGGTTTTAATGAGCAGTTCTTC.

The V gene is TRBV5-1, the J gene TRBJ1-1; D may be TRBD1 (6 bases). Per the germline V gene, CDR1 is SGHRS and CDR2 is YFSETQ. The CDR3 consists of 17 residues. V lost 0 bases and J 3 bases, leaving 18 bases between the germline ends. This CDR3 is CASSLVPTGWGDTEAFF. DNA for the CDR3: TGCGCCAGCAGCTTGGTCCCTACAGGGTGGGGGGACACTGAAGCTTTCTTT.

The V gene is TRBV28, the J gene TRBJ1-1; 7 bases are a match to TRBD1. J lost 2 bases, V lost 6 bases, and 9 bases had no gene match. The CDR3 consists of 15 residues. Germline V gene sequence: CDR1 MDHEN, CDR2 SYDVKM. CDR3 DNA: TGTGCCAGCAGGGGACCGAGACAGGGAAACACTGAAGCTTTCTTT. Translating gives CASRGPRQGNTEAFF.

This rearrangement joins TRBV11-2 to TRBJ2-7; D may correspond to TRBD1 or TRBD2 (5 bases each). Per germline, CDR1 SGHAT and CDR2 FQNNGV. The germline V and J ends were trimmed by 0 bases and 6 bases, with 15 bases remaining between them. The CDR3 spans 15 residues. CDR3 loop: CASSLEAGWTVEQYF. The CDR3 DNA is TGTGCCAGCAGCTTAGAGGCAGGGTGGACTGTCGAGCAGTACTTC.

The V gene is TRBV5-1, the J gene TRBJ2-7; TRBD1 matches 9 bases. Trimming at V came to 3 bases and at J to 2 bases, leaving 3 bases not matched to a gene. The CDR3 extends over 14 amino acids. Germline lookup yields CDR1 SGHRS and CDR2 YFSETQ. The CDR3 DNA sequence: TGCGCCAGCAGCTCTGGGACAGGGCCCTACGAGCAGTACTTC. Its translation: CASSSGTGPYEQYF.

This clone was counted a single time. The gene calls are TRBV18 and TRBJ2-7, with D tentatively TRBD1 (5 bases). V dropped 3 bases and J dropped 2 bases, with 8 bases sitting between them. The CDR3 length is 13 residues. CDR1 KGHSH and CDR2 LQKENI come from the germline V gene. In nucleotides, the CDR3 is TGTGCCAGCTCACCGCAGGGTGCCTACGAGCAGTACTTC. Translating it yields CASSPQGAYEQYF.

V and J are TRBV11-2 and TRBJ2-5; 7 nucleotides match TRBD2. The V gene's germline CDR1 is SGHAT and CDR2 FQNNGV. There are 15 residues in the CDR3. The J segment lost 2 bases and the V segment lost 5 bases, leaving 8 bases of the junction unmatched. The CDR3 sequence: CASSRREGRQETQYF. Here the CDR3 DNA reads TGTGCCAGCAGCCGAAGGGAGGGGCGTCAAGAGACCCAGTACTTC.

In its sample, this clone was seen a few times. The gene calls are TRBV2 and TRBJ2-7, with D hard to call. The CDR3 sequence is 14 residues long. From germline, CDR1 is SNHLY and CDR2 FYNNEI. Trimming stripped 2 bases from V and 2 bases from J, with 10 bases between. The CDR3 DNA is TGTGCCAGCAGTGAAACCCGAGTCCCCTACGAGCAGTACTTC. It yields the protein CASSETRVPYEQYF.

This chain joins TRBV5-1 and TRBJ1-3; 7 bases fit TRBD1. Looked up from germline, CDR1 is SGHRS and CDR2 is YFSETQ. The CDR3 sequence is 14 residues long. Unmatched junction bases numbered 3, after V lost 6 bases and J lost 0 bases. CDR3 bases: TGCGCCAGCACTCGGGACAGCTCTGGAAACACCATATATTTT. It is translated as CASTRDSSGNTIYF.

The chain links TRBV4-3 to TRBJ1-1; D is possibly TRBD1 (5 bases). The germline CDR1 and CDR2 sequences are LGHNA and YSLEER. The CDR3 is made up of 17 amino acids. V was trimmed by 0 bases and J by 3 bases, leaving 17 bases between them. The CDR3 reads CASSQDGAPGMDTEAFF. The CDR3 nucleotides read TGCGCCAGCAGCCAAGACGGGGCTCCGGGGATGGACACTGAAGCTTTCTTT.

This clone was observed a few times. The genes are TRBV6-5 and TRBJ1-2, with 10 bases lining up with TRBD1. This CDR3 contains 12 residues. Germline-derived CDR1 and CDR2 are MNHEY and SVGAGI. J lost 10 bases, V lost 5 bases, and 4 bases had no gene match. In nucleotides, the CDR3 is TGTGCCAGCAGTCCCGGGACAGGGGACTACACCTTC. Translating it yields CASSPGTGDYTF.

A few counts support this clone. The CDR3 is CASSGGIYEQYF. DNA of the CDR3: TGTGCCAGCAGCGGGGGGATATACGAGCAGTACTTC. V and J are TRBV27 and TRBJ2-7, with 7 bases that match TRBD2. CDR3 length: 12 amino acids. The germline V gene encodes CDR1 MNHEY and CDR2 SMNVEV (reference sequence). V gave up 6 bases and J gave up 4 bases; unmatched junction bases: 3.